These 2 T cell receptor beta chains were all obtained from the same sample, sequenced in a study of T cell repertoires in cytomegalovirus infection. What these receptors recognize is not known. TCRdb ran MiXCR on the reads and lists one entry per CDR3 protein. The sample yields about a million distinct CDR3 sequences, 25% to 40% seen once. Sequences were derived from cultured CD8+ T cells from PBMCs, sampled from culture after CMV antigen stimulation. These receptors were collected from a human donor in good health (CMV status not recorded). Some clones in this sample may be carry-over from other donors' samples.

This clonotype qualifies as medium-sized. The CDR3 loop is CASSLAPGGGPDGYTF. As DNA, the CDR3 is TGTGCCAGCAGCTTGGCCCCAGGCGGGGGTCCGGATGGCTACACCTTC. The V gene is TRBV11-2, the J gene TRBJ1-2, with D possibly TRBD1 on 5 matching bases. The V and J ends lost 3 bases and 6 bases respectively, with 20 bases between them. The CDR3 has 16 residues. Per the germline V gene, CDR1 is SGHAT and CDR2 is FQNNGV.

This chain connects TRBV7-9 to TRBJ2-7, with 9 bases fitting TRBD1. V lost 5 bases and J lost 7; bases outside the gene matches: 12. Germline V gene data show CDR1 as SEHNR and CDR2 as FQNEAQ (reference sequence). The CDR3 is made up of 15 amino acids. The CDR3 loop is CASSEPGQGKGEQYV. In DNA form, the CDR3 reads TGTGCCAGCAGCGAGCCGGGACAGGGAAAAGGTGAGCAGTACGTC.